This T cell receptor beta chain was found in a study of beta chain features in type 1 diabetes. Of note for this clone: No antigen is known for it.

The authors reverse transcribed all of the isolated RNA, so sequencing captured expressed TCRB transcripts. Assay used: immunoSEQ multiplex PCR; TCRdb lists only in-frame clones, some missing. The sample includes 150,000 to 200,000 clones, 7% to 10% of them seen just once. Germline V gene data show CDR1 as SQVTM and CDR2 as ANQGSEA. The CDR3 has 15 amino acids. Trimming cost V 0 bases and J 6 bases; bases outside gene matches: 4. Whole-study findings and limits: Type 1 diabetes patients showed a moderate but significant shortening of TCRB CDR3s in all four CD4+ subsets.

This chain uses TRBV29-1 with TRBJ2-1; 11 nucleotides line up with TRBD1. This receptor was taken from a woman aged 18-29 years in good health. Sequenced material: central memory CD4+ T cells from blood. CDR3 protein: CSVEEGTGGSNEQFF. CDR3 coding DNA: TGCAGCGTTGAAGAGGGGACAGGGGGGAGCAATGAGCAGTTCTTC.